Shown below are 14 T cell receptor beta chains from a single sample sequenced in a study of cytomegalovirus exposure and HLA in healthy donors. The PCR contained 60 Vbeta and 13 Jbeta primers. Some clones are missing from TCRdb's copy, which holds only in-frame ones; the method was immunoSEQ multiplex PCR. Counted here are about 92,000 clones, 84% occurring once; the ten biggest clones make up 5.6%. Sequenced material: PBMCs. The receptors derive from a woman aged 18-29 years in good health and CMV-seropositive.

The chain couples TRBV6-1 to TRBJ1-3, with 8 nucleotides matching TRBD1. The germline gives CDR1 MNHNS, CDR2 SASEGT. V trimming: 11 bases; J trimming: 6 bases; junction bases outside the gene matches: 12. The CDR3 contains 14 residues. The chain's CDR3 is CASQTGGYVNTIYF. DNA for the CDR3: TGTGCCTCCCAAACAGGGGGTTACGTAAACACCATATATTTT.

The chain recombines TRBV5-6 with TRBJ2-3, with 7 nucleotides matching TRBD1. Germline V gene data show CDR1 as SGHDT and CDR2 as YYEEEE. With 5 bases clipped from V and 5 bases from J, the junction kept 5 bases outside the gene matches. CDR3 length: 13 amino acids. The CDR3 spells CASRYTGVDTQYF. For the CDR3, the DNA is TGTGCCAGCAGGTATACAGGGGTAGATACGCAGTATTTT.

The genes are TRBV2 and TRBJ1-2, with D maybe TRBD1 (5 bases). V lost 7 bases and J 4 bases, leaving 13 bases between the germline ends. This CDR3 is built from 13 residues. CDR1 is SNHLY, CDR2 FYNNEI, per germline. The CDR3 sequence: CASNGETVYGYTF. The CDR3 region has the DNA TGTGCCAGCAATGGTGAGACAGTCTATGGCTACACCTTC.

V is TRBV6-5 and J is TRBJ1-1, with 8 bases aligning to TRBD1. The germline gives CDR1 MNHEY, CDR2 SVGAGI. This CDR3 contains 13 residues. The junction had 3 bases not matched to a gene; V was cut back by 6 bases and J by 3 bases. CDR3 DNA: TGTGCCAGCAGATCAGGGGGCTACACTGAAGCTTTCTTT. This sequence encodes CASRSGGYTEAFF.

The rearrangement joins TRBV6-5 to TRBJ1-6; the D is unclear. Trimming cost V 0 bases and J 0 bases, with 6 bases left between them. The germline V gene has CDR1 MNHEY and CDR2 SVGAGI. This CDR3 region has 16 residues. The CDR3 here is CASSYSGSSYNSPLHF. Here the CDR3 DNA reads TGTGCCAGCAGTTACTCCGGTAGCTCCTATAATTCACCCCTCCACTTT.

The chain links TRBV6-5 to TRBJ1-1; possible D gene TRBD1, 6 bases. The CDR3 loop spans 14 amino acids. V gave up 3 bases and J gave up 7 bases, with 15 bases separating them. In germline, CDR1 is MNHEY, CDR2 SVGAGI. CDR3 residues: CASSYRSGVGEAFF. The CDR3 nucleotides read TGTGCCAGCAGTTATAGGTCAGGGGTAGGTGAAGCTTTCTTT.

This chain links TRBV9 with TRBJ1-2, with D hard to call. CDR1 is SGDLS and CDR2 is YYNGEE in the germline V gene. This CDR3 comprises 14 residues. Deletions cut 1 base from V and 0 bases from J, with 7 bases between. The CDR3 is CASSVNQANYGYTF. The DNA for the CDR3 is TGTGCCAGCAGCGTAAATCAGGCTAACTATGGCTACACCTTC.

The genes are TRBV9 and TRBJ2-6; TRBD1 agrees at 7 bases. The CDR3 is 17 residues long. With 3 bases clipped from V and 0 bases from J, the junction kept 6 bases outside the gene matches. From germline, CDR1 is SGDLS and CDR2 YYNGEE. The CDR3 loop reads CASSAQRQGSGANVLTF. The DNA of the CDR3 is TGTGCCAGCAGCGCCCAGAGACAGGGCTCTGGGGCCAACGTCCTGACTTTC.

The chain carries TRBV2 and TRBJ1-2; TRBD1 aligns across 8 bases. The CDR3 is made up of 13 amino acids. With V trimmed by 10 bases and J by 8 bases, 12 bases remained unmatched. CDR1 is SNHLY and CDR2 is FYNNEI in the germline V gene. CDR3 residues: CATQKAGGGGYTF. Here the CDR3 DNA reads TGTGCCACCCAAAAAGCAGGGGGCGGAGGCTACACCTTC.

J is TRBJ2-1 and V is TRBV29-1, with D hard to call. The CDR3 extends over 16 amino acids. Trimming shortened V by 1 base and J by 0 bases, and 13 bases separated the two germline ends. Germline V lookup: CDR1 SQVTM, CDR2 ANQGSEA. The CDR3 loop reads CSVEVGDVSSYNEQFF. Written as DNA, the CDR3 is TGCAGCGTTGAAGTAGGAGATGTGAGCTCCTACAATGAGCAGTTCTTC.

J is TRBJ2-2 and V is TRBV7-8; possibly TRBD1 for D (5 bases). The CDR3 covers 15 residues. V gave up 5 bases and J gave up 5 bases, with 15 bases separating them. CDR1 is SGHVS and CDR2 is FQNEAQ in the germline V gene. The CDR3 loop reads CASSEDRKGTGELFF. The CDR3 DNA is TGTGCCAGCAGCGAAGACAGAAAAGGAACCGGGGAGCTGTTTTTT.

The gene calls are TRBV7-9 and TRBJ2-7; no clear D gene. The CDR3 has 13 amino acids. V lost 2 bases and J 2 bases, leaving 7 bases between the germline ends. Germline CDR1 reads SEHNR; CDR2 reads FQNEAQ (reference sequence). CDR3 sequence (DNA): TGTGCCAGCAGCTTAAGTGAGGCCTACGAGCAGTACTTC. The encoded protein is CASSLSEAYEQYF.

The chain has TRBV5-6 and TRBJ2-5; D perhaps matches TRBD1 (7 bases). Trimming pared 0 bases from V and 4 bases from J, leaving 10 bases between. Per germline, CDR1 SGHDT and CDR2 YYEEEE. CDR3 length: 14 residues. The CDR3 reads CASSLARGAETQYF. CDR3 in DNA: TGTGCCAGCAGCTTGGCCAGGGGGGCAGAGACCCAGTACTTC.

This clone was detected only a few times. The gene calls are TRBV7-2 and TRBJ2-1, with D possibly TRBD1 on 5 matching bases. The V gene lost 4 bases and the J gene lost 0 bases, with 10 bases spanning the gap. Per germline, CDR1 SGHTA and CDR2 FQGNSA. The CDR3 has 15 residues. The CDR3 sequence: CASSYRKSSYNEQFF. CDR3 in DNA: TGTGCCAGCAGCTACAGGAAGAGCTCCTACAATGAGCAGTTCTTC.